These T cell receptor beta chains were read from a single sample in a study of T-cell memory formation after mild COVID-19. Each CDR3 protein gets one entry after TCRdb re-called the 5' RACE reads with MiXCR. Found here are fewer than 350,000 distinct CDR3 sequences, more than 15% of them singletons; the top ten hold more than 20%. The sequencing sample was made of PBMCs or a T cell subset sorted from them (not recorded which). The receptor set was obtained from a young man who had mild COVID-19 (a few samples of this study predate the infection). Cell type and time point are not known. The CDR3 runs from the conserved cysteine through the conserved F or W. The D gene is left open where the match is weak. Rows may omit the clone size; those that give it use once, few, many or a size class.

CDR3: CASSRTRDRNQPQHF; DNA: TGCGCCAGCAGCCGCACTCGGGACCGCAATCAGCCCCAGCATTTT; D: -; size: -; J: TRBJ1-5; V: TRBV4-1
CDR3: CASSADSAGDTQYF; DNA: TGCGCCAGCAGCGCCGACAGCGCCGGAGATACGCAGTATTTT; D: -; size: -; J: TRBJ2-3; V: TRBV5-1
CDR3: CASSPGTTYNSPLHF; DNA: TGTGCCAGCAGCCCCGGGACAACTTATAATTCACCCCTCCACTTT; D: -; size: few; J: TRBJ1-6; V: TRBV7-9
CDR3: CASRDTDTGELFF; DNA: TGTGCCAGCAGGGACACCGACACCGGGGAGCTGTTTTTT; D: -; size: -; J: TRBJ2-2; V: TRBV6-5
CDR3: CASSGDSPLHF; DNA: TGCGCCAGCAGTGGCGATTCACCCCTCCACTTT; D: -; size: few; J: TRBJ1-6; V: TRBV10-2
CDR3: CASSLAGTANQPQHF; DNA: TGTGCCAGCAGCTTAGCCGGGACAGCCAATCAGCCCCAGCATTTT; D: TRBD1; size: -; J: TRBJ1-5; V: TRBV7-9
CDR3: CSAPRDRQETQYF; DNA: TGCAGTGCTCCCCGGGACAGGCAAGAGACCCAGTACTTC; D: TRBD1; size: -; J: TRBJ2-5; V: TRBV20-1
CDR3: CSVVFRGGNEQFF; DNA: TGCAGCGTTGTCTTCCGGGGGGGCAATGAGCAGTTCTTC; D: TRBD2; size: -; J: TRBJ2-1; V: TRBV29-1
CDR3: CATSTTSGVPYNEQFF; DNA: TGTGCCACCAGCACCACTAGCGGGGTCCCCTACAATGAGCAGTTCTTC; D: TRBD2; size: few; J: TRBJ2-1; V: TRBV15
CDR3: CSARDPQGSYTEAFF; DNA: TGCAGTGCTAGAGATCCGCAGGGTTCGTACACTGAAGCTTTCTTT; D: -; size: -; J: TRBJ1-1; V: TRBV20-1
CDR3: CASRAQGVFNTEAFF; DNA: TGTGCCAGCAGAGCACAGGGGGTTTTTAACACTGAAGCTTTCTTT; D: TRBD1; size: few; J: TRBJ1-1; V: TRBV6-1
CDR3: CAIRDSSTDTQYF; DNA: TGTGCCATCCGGGACTCTAGCACAGATACGCAGTATTTT; D: -; size: few; J: TRBJ2-3; V: TRBV10-3
CDR3: CASSLGPGITEAFF; DNA: TGCGCCAGCAGCTTGGGGCCAGGTATCACTGAAGCTTTCTTT; D: -; size: few; J: TRBJ1-1; V: TRBV5-1
CDR3: CASSMGPYEQYF; DNA: TGTGCCAGCAGCATGGGCCCCTACGAGCAGTACTTC; D: -; size: many; J: TRBJ2-7; V: TRBV5-6
CDR3: CASRGLGDREKLFF; DNA: TGTGCCAGCAGGGGATTAGGAGACCGTGAAAAACTGTTTTTT; D: -; size: few; J: TRBJ1-4; V: TRBV6-2/TRBV6-3
CDR3: CASSYTRNEQFF; DNA: TGTGCCAGCAGTTACACGCGTAATGAGCAGTTCTTC; D: -; size: few; J: TRBJ2-1; V: TRBV6-2/TRBV6-3
CDR3: CSVHLTGTLGDEQFF; DNA: TGCAGTGTTCATCTGACCGGGACCCTAGGCGATGAGCAGTTCTTC; D: -; size: -; J: TRBJ2-1; V: TRBV20-1
CDR3: CSASSGLSNQPQHF; DNA: TGCAGTGCTAGCTCCGGGCTGAGCAATCAGCCCCAGCATTTT; D: -; size: few; J: TRBJ1-5; V: TRBV20-1
CDR3: CASSSGAKNIQYF; DNA: TGTGCCAGCAGCTCGGGGGCCAAAAACATTCAGTACTTC; D: -; size: few; J: TRBJ2-4; V: TRBV11-2
CDR3: CASSFQTSGGAEQFF; DNA: TGTGCCAGCAGCTTCCAGACTAGCGGGGGAGCTGAGCAGTTCTTC; D: TRBD2; size: few; J: TRBJ2-1; V: TRBV7-2
CDR3: CASSFTGGTGNTIYF; DNA: TGTGCCAGCAGTTTCACAGGGGGCACTGGAAACACCATATATTTT; D: TRBD1; size: few; J: TRBJ1-3; V: TRBV6-6
CDR3: CASSRQDRGSDTQYF; DNA: TGTGCCAGCAGCCGACAGGACAGGGGTTCAGATACGCAGTATTTT; D: TRBD1; size: -; J: TRBJ2-3; V: TRBV7-2
CDR3: CASSPRPGTSGVDTDTQYF; DNA: TGTGCCAGTAGTCCTCGTCCCGGGACTAGCGGGGTTGACACAGATACGCAGTATTTT; D: TRBD2; size: few; J: TRBJ2-3; V: TRBV19
CDR3: CASSQDIRTALTDTQYF; DNA: TGCGCCAGCAGCCAAGATATCAGGACAGCCCTCACAGATACGCAGTATTTT; D: -; size: -; J: TRBJ2-3; V: TRBV4-3
CDR3: CASGTGGNQPQHF; DNA: TGTGCCAGCGGGACAGGGGGCAATCAGCCCCAGCATTTT; D: TRBD1; size: -; J: TRBJ1-5; V: TRBV6-1
CDR3: CSASAWALNQPQHF; DNA: TGCAGTGCTAGCGCGTGGGCACTCAATCAGCCCCAGCATTTT; D: -; size: few; J: TRBJ1-5; V: TRBV20-1
CDR3: CASSNRVGGLRGYTF; DNA: TGCGCCAGCAGCAATCGCGTCGGGGGCTTACGTGGCTACACCTTC; D: -; size: -; J: TRBJ1-2; V: TRBV4-3